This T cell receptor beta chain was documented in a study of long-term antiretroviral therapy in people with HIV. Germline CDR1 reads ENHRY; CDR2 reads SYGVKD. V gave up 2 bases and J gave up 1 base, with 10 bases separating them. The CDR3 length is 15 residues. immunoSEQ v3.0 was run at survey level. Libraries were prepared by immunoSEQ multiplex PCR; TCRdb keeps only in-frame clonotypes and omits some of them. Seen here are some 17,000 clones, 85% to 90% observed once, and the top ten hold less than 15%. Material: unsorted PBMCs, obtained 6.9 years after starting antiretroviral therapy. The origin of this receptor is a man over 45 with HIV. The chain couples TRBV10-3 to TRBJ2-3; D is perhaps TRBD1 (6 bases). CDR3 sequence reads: CAISEQGSGTDTQYF. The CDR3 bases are TGTGCCATCAGTGAGCAGGGGTCCGGCACAGATACGCAGTATTTT.